The T cell receptor beta chain described here comes from a study of T cells after yellow fever vaccination. At the level of the study: Fractions containing few cells were prepared with SMART-Seq v4 Ultra Low Input. Overall study results and limits: It was the secondary response that reached its peak faster, day 5 versus 15, but it was weaker. Among primary-vaccination clones, most reappeared after the booster, at approximately 96% for CD4 and more than 85% for CD8.

CDR1 LNHDA and CDR2 SQIVND come from the germline V gene (reference sequence). The V gene lost 4 bases and the J gene lost 7 bases, with 14 bases spanning the gap. The CDR3 length is 14 residues. The study made its TCR cDNA through 5'RACE template switching. That step introduced a universal primer site along with UMIs. One entry per CDR3 protein results from TCRdb running MiXCR on the 5' RACE reads. This repertoire shows 200,000 to 250,000 distinct CDR3 sequences, less than 8.5% found once; its top ten account for approximately 0.87%. This clonotype has only a few counts. Its antigen remains unknown. This TCR came from a young man who received the YFV17D yellow fever vaccine. The chain carries TRBV19 and TRBJ1-5; D gene unclear. This sample comprised CD4+ T cells sorted from PBMCs, obtained 15 days after the yellow fever booster vaccination. The CDR3 sequence is CASSTRREVQPQHF. The CDR3 region has the DNA TGTGCCAGTAGTACCCGCCGTGAGGTCCAGCCCCAGCATTTT. The full variable domain, in which reference TRBV19 and TRBJ1-5 provide the parts outside the CDR3, is DGGITQSPKYLFRKEGQNVTLSCEQNLNHDAMYWYRQDPGQGLRLIYYSQIVNDFQKGDIAEGYSVSREKKESFPLTVTSAQKNPTAFYLCASSTRREVQPQHFGDGTRLSIL.